These 5 T cell receptor beta chains were sequenced from one sample in a study of T cells in Graves' hyperthyroidism and ophthalmopathy. What was amplified from RNA transcripts were TCR beta CDR3 regions. HTBI primers drove first-round RT-PCR of the TCR CDR3. MiXCR, applied by TCRdb to the multiplex PCR reads, yields one record per CDR3 protein. The sample includes around 300,000 distinct CDR3 sequences, about 14% of them seen just once. The sample taken for sequencing was blood. These receptors were collected from a woman in her twenties or thirties with Graves' hyperthyroidism that later progressed to Graves' ophthalmopathy.

This clonotype was picked up many times. This rearrangement joins TRBV28 to TRBJ2-1; 12 bases line up with TRBD1. This CDR3 comprises 15 residues. The J segment lost 10 bases and the V segment lost 1 base, leaving 5 bases of the junction unmatched. Germline CDR1 MDHEN, CDR2 SYDVKM. CDR3 loop: CASSLLGTGGPEQFF. The CDR3 DNA is TGTGCCAGCAGTTTATTAGGGACAGGGGGCCCCGAGCAGTTCTTC.

This clonotype was observed many times. This chain joins TRBV27 and TRBJ1-4; maybe TRBD1 (6 bases). V shed 0 bases and J shed 8 bases, with 13 bases lying between them. From germline, CDR1 is MNHEY and CDR2 SMNVEV (reference sequence). The CDR3 totals 15 residues. CDR3 region: CASSLSAGVGEKLFF. The CDR3 coding sequence is TGTGCCAGCAGTTTATCAGCAGGGGTTGGGGAAAAACTGTTTTTT. Full variable domain (rest looked up from reference TRBV27 and TRBJ1-4): EAQVTQNPRYLITVTGKKLTVTCSQNMNHEYMSWYRQDPGLGLRQIYYSMNVEVTDKGDVPEGYKVSRKEKRNFPLILESPSPNQTSLYFCASSLSAGVGEKLFFGSGTQLSVL.

In its sample, this clonotype was seen a few times. The CDR3 coding sequence is TGTGCCAGCAGCTTGTGGTGTATCCGAGCGGGATGCTCCAGTTGGGTGTTCTACGAGCAGTACTTC. It translates to CASSLWCIRAGCSSWVFYEQYF. The chain combines TRBV5-6 with TRBJ2-7; 7 nucleotides line up with TRBD2. This CDR3 contains 22 residues. The germline V gene encodes CDR1 SGHDT and CDR2 YYEEEE. V lost 1 base, J lost 3 bases, and 28 bases stayed unmatched.

This clonotype was detected ten times or more. V and J are TRBV5-1 and TRBJ2-7; D tentatively fits TRBD1 or TRBD2 (5 bases each). The V gene's germline CDR1 is SGHRS and CDR2 YFSETQ. The CDR3 runs to 15 residues. V dropped 4 bases and J dropped 1 base, with 15 bases sitting between them. CDR3 amino acids: CASSPGTSQSYEQYF. The CDR3 DNA reads as TGCGCCAGCAGCCCCGGGACGTCGCAATCCTACGAGCAGTACTTC. Together with reference TRBV5-1 and TRBJ2-7, the CDR3 gives the full variable domain: KAGVTQTPRYLIKTRGQQVTLSCSPISGHRSVSWYQQTPGQGLQFLFEYFSETQRNKGNFPGRFSGRQFSNSRSEMNVSTLELGDSALYLCASSPGTSQSYEQYFGPGTRLTVT.

This clonotype was seen at least ten times. The V gene is TRBV6-9, the J gene TRBJ2-7, with D perhaps TRBD1 (6 bases). CDR1 is MNHGY, CDR2 SVAAGI, per germline. The CDR3 is 13 amino acids. Trimming cost V 9 bases and J 2 bases, with 14 bases left between them. The CDR3, as DNA: TGTGCCAGTTACAACAGGGTTCCCTACGAGCAGTACTTC. This encodes CASYNRVPYEQYF.